These T cell receptor beta chains were read from a single sample in a study of blood T cell repertoires in COVID-19. Sequenced by immunoSEQ multiplex PCR; TCRdb stores in-frame clones only, minus some. The sample yields a few hundred thousand clones, about 88% seen once. The sample comprised PBMCs or T cells enriched from blood (not recorded which). These TCRs come from a woman in her thirties who had recovered from COVID-19. CDR3s include the opening cysteine and the closing phenylalanine or tryptophan.

v_call cdr3_length cdr3_aa
TRBV30 13 CAWSGQRNYGYTF
TRBV7-9 16 CASSEPLQGGSYEQYF
TRBV12-3/TRBV12-4 11 CASSLVREQYF
TRBV9 15 CASSAGTQRNTEAFF
TRBV5-1 13 CASSPVGGTEAFF
TRBV15 14 CATSPRQGSTEAFF
TRBV3-1/TRBV3-2 12 CASSQGDSTYTF
TRBV7-9 14 CASSLSRGSYGYTF
TRBV20-1 11 CSAGDNQPQHF
TRBV29-1 12 CSSTGDWSGYTF
TRBV6-2/TRBV6-3 18 CASSYSGTGQSYNSPLHF
TRBV2 16 CASSEARTSGANVLTF
TRBV7-9 14 CASSLGEGNEKLFF
TRBV5-6 15 CASSRGTSGGYEQYF
TRBV12-2 12 CASRDRGHEQFF
TRBV12-3/TRBV12-4 13 CASSPKHHQPQHF
TRBV19 15 CASSIDTRQGAGYTF
TRBV15 14 CATSMDREHGELFF
TRBV28 14 CASSLQRTGGEQYF
TRBV6-5 13 CASSYTQGIEQYF
TRBV3-1/TRBV3-2 14 CASSQGTGGSPLHF
TRBV2 13 CASSVDRGRTQYF
TRBV30 13 CTWSEMTGNEQFF
TRBV2 13 CASSRDGRETQYF
TRBV9 13 CASSVGVNYEQYF
TRBV19 13 CASSPRQDSPLHF
TRBV28 12 CASSLRVGELFF
TRBV28 15 CASSITPAMGQPQHF
TRBV5-1 17 CASSLDSGGALTGELFF